This TCR beta chain was obtained from a study of monozygotic twins with inflammatory bowel disease. Whole-study results and caveats: No discrimination was achieved between different T cell subtypes.

The RNA usage for each TCR library was roughly 3.5 ug of total RNA. There were eight separate reactions per sample in which cDNA was made. Each UMI, carrying a 6-nucleotide sample barcode, came from template switching. With the 5' RACE reads reprocessed, TCRdb shows one record per CDR3 protein and no DNA. In total, the table holds 330,000 or so distinct CDR3 sequences. This CDR3 has 16 amino acids. Germline CDR1 reads SNHLY; CDR2 reads FYNNEI. In the case of this clonotype: No antigen is known for it.

Sequencing was performed on blood. This sequence joins TRBV2 and TRBJ2-1; TCRdb names TRBD1, which stays unverified in the absence of DNA. This clonotype was sampled from a human donor with ulcerative colitis or Crohn's disease, or a healthy co-twin of an affected twin (not recorded which). Here the CDR3 reads CASWASGTGYYNEQFF. Complete variable domain (other parts from reference TRBV2 and TRBJ2-1): EPEVTQTPSHQVTQMGQEVILRCVPISNHLYFYWYRQILGQKVEFLVSFYNNEISEKSEIFDDQFSVERPDGSNFTLKIRSTKLEDSAMYFCASWASGTGYYNEQFFGPGTRLTVL.